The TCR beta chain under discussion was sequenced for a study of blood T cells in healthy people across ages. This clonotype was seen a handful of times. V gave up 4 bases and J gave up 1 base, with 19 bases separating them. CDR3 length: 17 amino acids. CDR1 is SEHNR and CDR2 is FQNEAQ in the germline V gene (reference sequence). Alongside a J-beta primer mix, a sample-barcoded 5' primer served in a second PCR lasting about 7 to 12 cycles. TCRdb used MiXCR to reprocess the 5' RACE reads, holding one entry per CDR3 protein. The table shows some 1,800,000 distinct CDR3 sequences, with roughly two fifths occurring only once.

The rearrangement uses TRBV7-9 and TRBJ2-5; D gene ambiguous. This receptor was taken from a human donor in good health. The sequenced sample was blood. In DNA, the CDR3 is TGTGCCAGCAGCTGGACCACAGCTGCGGATCTCCAAGAGACCCAGTACTTC. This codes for CASSWTTAADLQETQYF.